The present entry profiles one T cell receptor beta chain with its context. The sample belongs to a study of cytomegalovirus exposure and HLA in healthy donors. The PCR contained 60 Vbeta and 13 Jbeta primers. Generated by immunoSEQ multiplex PCR, the TCRdb table keeps only in-frame clones and is missing some. Among about 130,000 clones, around 76% were seen once, and the ten largest hold approximately 1.8%. The receptor was derived from a woman aged 50 to 60 in good health and CMV-seronegative. Sequencing was carried out using PBMCs.

The CDR3 DNA is TGCGCCAGCAGTCAGGAGGGCACTGAAGCTTTCTTT. As protein: CASSQEGTEAFF. The chain has TRBV5-1 and TRBJ1-1; D not resolved. Trimming removed 5 bases at V and 4 bases at J, with 9 bases between. Germline V gives CDR1 SGHRS, CDR2 YFSETQ. This CDR3 is 12 amino acids long. Combining the CDR3 with reference TRBV5-1 and TRBJ1-1 gives the whole variable domain KAGVTQTPRYLIKTRGQQVTLSCSPISGHRSVSWYQQTPGQGLQFLFEYFSETQRNKGNFPGRFSGRQFSNSRSEMNVSTLELGDSALYLCASSQEGTEAFFGQGTRLTVV.